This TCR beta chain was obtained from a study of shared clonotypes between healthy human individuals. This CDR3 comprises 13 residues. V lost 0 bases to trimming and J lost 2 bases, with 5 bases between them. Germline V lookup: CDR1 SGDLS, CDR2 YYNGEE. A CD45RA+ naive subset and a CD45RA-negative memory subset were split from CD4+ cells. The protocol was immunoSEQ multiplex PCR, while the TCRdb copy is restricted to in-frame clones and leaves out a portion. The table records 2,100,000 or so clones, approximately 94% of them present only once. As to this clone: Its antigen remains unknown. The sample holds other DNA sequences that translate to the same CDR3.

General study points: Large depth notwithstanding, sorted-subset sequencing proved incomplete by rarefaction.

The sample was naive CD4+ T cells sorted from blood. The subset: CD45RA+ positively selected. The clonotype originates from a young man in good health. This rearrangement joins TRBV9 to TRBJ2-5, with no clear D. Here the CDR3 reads CASSVEGQETQYF. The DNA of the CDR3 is TGTGCCAGCAGCGTAGAGGGACAAGAGACCCAGTACTTC.